This entry concerns a single T cell receptor (beta chain). Its specificity is unknown. This CDR3 comprises 15 residues. Trimming removed 1 base at V and 2 bases at J, with 10 bases between. Germline lookup yields CDR1 SGHRS and CDR2 YFSETQ. The record originates from a study of regulatory T cells in long-lasting Graves disease. Assembly of TCR beta libraries relied on iRepertoire HTBI primers together with Arm-PCR of CDR3 regions. TCRdb independently ran MiXCR on the multiplex PCR reads; one entry per CDR3 protein. The sample contains 550,000 to 600,000 distinct CDR3 sequences, more than 15% of which appear only once. Time point described: newly diagnosed GD, antithyroid drugs for less than 3 months. With RNA extracted from PBMCs as input, the TCR library was made. Findings and caveats of the study: Not thyroid tissue but only peripheral blood was studied. Persistent disease favored TRBV28, TRBJ1-2 and TRBJ2-5.

These same records also appear under a second study, on T cells in Graves' hyperthyroidism and ophthalmopathy. That work contributes: Graves' hyperthyroidism was deemed stable given no ophthalmopathy progression within 18 months. First-round RT-PCR of the TCR CDR3 relied on the HTBI primer set.

V is TRBV5-1 and J is TRBJ2-1; no clear D. The clonotype was recovered from a man aged 18 to 29 with Graves disease. The sequences come from peripheral blood mononuclear cells (PBMCs), collected at new diagnosis, from a patient treated with antithyroid drugs. CDR3 in DNA: TGCGCCAGCAGCTTGAACCTCCCAGCCTACAATGAGCAGTTCTTC. Encoded protein: CASSLNLPAYNEQFF. The whole variable domain, remainder taken from reference TRBV5-1 and TRBJ2-1, is KAGVTQTPRYLIKTRGQQVTLSCSPISGHRSVSWYQQTPGQGLQFLFEYFSETQRNKGNFPGRFSGRQFSNSRSEMNVSTLELGDSALYLCASSLNLPAYNEQFFGPGTRLTVL.